The clone carrying this T cell receptor beta chain was seen at least ten times. The antigen is unknown. The CDR3 runs 14 residues. Germline V gene sequence: CDR1 LNHDA, CDR2 SQIVND (reference sequence). The V end was cut by 0 bases, the J end by 6 bases, with 11 bases between. The data derive from a study of early T cells in non-severe SARS-CoV-2 infection. Overall study: Whole-blood bulk RNA, unsorted, was sequenced, and chains were unpaired. Broader study findings: Lookups in VDJdb leaned toward anti-spike CD8 responses and missed private and CD4 specificities.

Attached unique molecular identifiers marked individual cDNA molecules. TCRdb used MiXCR to reprocess the 5' RACE reads, holding one entry per CDR3 protein. The sample yields around 26,000 distinct CDR3 sequences, 4% to 5% seen once. The source is an adult who was a healthcare worker with PCR-confirmed SARS-CoV-2 infection or an uninfected control (not recorded which). V and J are TRBV19 and TRBJ1-2; D might be TRBD1 (6 bases). Material for sequencing was whole blood. Written as DNA, the CDR3 is TGTGCCAGTAGTATAGAGACAGGCGAAGATGGCTACACCTTC. This encodes CASSIETGEDGYTF.